This T cell receptor beta chain came from a study of response to subunit inactivated influenza vaccine. Findings and limits, study-wide: Authors proposed each seasonal influenza vaccination draws in few new T cells.

The germline V and J ends were trimmed by 0 bases and 4 bases, with 16 bases remaining between them. Germline V CDR1 and CDR2: DFQATT, SNEGSKA (reference sequence). CDR3 length equals 16 residues. MiXCR, applied by TCRdb to the RT-PCR reads, yields one record per CDR3 protein. The sample shows about 570,000 distinct CDR3 sequences, about 10% of them seen only once. There are a few counts of this clonotype. Its specificity is not known. These data were also filed under a second study, of T cells expressing NK-cell markers. That source notes: In generating TCR beta cDNA, 5'RACE template switching with UMIs was used. Cells sorted as CD3+CD56+NKG2C+, CD3+CD56+NKG2C- and CD3+CD56-NKG2C+ T cells supplied the TCR beta repertoires. Uncertainty persisted over the HCMV specificity of expanded NKG2C+ T cell clones.

This rearrangement joins TRBV20-1 to TRBJ2-1; D perhaps matches TRBD1 (5 bases). The TCR sequence derives from a man aged 50 to 60 who received an inactivated influenza vaccine. Sequences were derived from PBMCs from blood, sampled on the day of vaccination. The CDR3 sequence is CSARDTIGVSYNEQFF. The CDR3 DNA sequence: TGCAGTGCTAGAGACACCATAGGGGTTTCATACAATGAGCAGTTCTTC.